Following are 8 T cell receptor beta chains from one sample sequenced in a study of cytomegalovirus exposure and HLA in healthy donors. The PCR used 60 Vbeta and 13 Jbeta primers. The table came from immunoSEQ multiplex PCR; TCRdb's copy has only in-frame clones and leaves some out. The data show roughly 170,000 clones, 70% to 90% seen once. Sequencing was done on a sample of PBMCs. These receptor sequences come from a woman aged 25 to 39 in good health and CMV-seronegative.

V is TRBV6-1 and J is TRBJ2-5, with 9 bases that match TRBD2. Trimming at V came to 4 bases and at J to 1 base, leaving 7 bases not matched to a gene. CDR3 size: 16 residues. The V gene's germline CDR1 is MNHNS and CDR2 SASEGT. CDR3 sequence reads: CASSGPGTSPQETQYF. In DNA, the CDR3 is TGTGCCAGCAGTGGGCCCGGGACTAGCCCCCAAGAGACCCAGTACTTC.

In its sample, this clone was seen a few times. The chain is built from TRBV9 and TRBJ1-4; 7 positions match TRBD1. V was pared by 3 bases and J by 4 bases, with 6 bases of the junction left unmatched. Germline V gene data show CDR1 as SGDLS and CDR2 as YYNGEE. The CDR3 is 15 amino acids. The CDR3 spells CASSGRDSFNEKLFF. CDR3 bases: TGTGCCAGCAGCGGGAGGGACAGTTTTAATGAAAAACTGTTTTTT. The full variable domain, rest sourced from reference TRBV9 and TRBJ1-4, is DSGVTQTPKHLITATGQRVTLRCSPRSGDLSVYWYQQSLDQGLQFLIQYYNGEERAKGNILERFSAQQFPDLHSELNLSSLELGDSALYFCASSGRDSFNEKLFFGSGTQLSVL.

Here the CDR3 reads CASSLGDRIYSNQPQHF. Here the CDR3 DNA reads TGTGCCAGCAGCTTAGGGGACAGGATCTATAGCAATCAGCCCCAGCATTTT. This chain joins TRBV7-2 and TRBJ1-5, with 8 bases lining up with TRBD1. The V segment lost 1 base and the J segment 0 bases; nucleotides outside the gene matches: 5. This CDR3 region has 17 residues. CDR1 and CDR2 (germline): SGHTA, FQGNSA.

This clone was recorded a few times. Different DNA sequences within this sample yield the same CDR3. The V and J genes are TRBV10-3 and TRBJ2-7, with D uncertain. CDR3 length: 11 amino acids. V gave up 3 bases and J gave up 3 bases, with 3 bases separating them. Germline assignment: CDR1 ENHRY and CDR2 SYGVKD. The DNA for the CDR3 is TGTGCCATCAGTGACAGCTACGAGCAGTACTTC. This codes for CAISDSYEQYF.

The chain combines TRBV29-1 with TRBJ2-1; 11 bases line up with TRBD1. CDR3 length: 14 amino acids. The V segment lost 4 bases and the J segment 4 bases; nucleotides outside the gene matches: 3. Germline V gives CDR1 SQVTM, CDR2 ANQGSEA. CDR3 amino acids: CSVVGTGGYNEQFF. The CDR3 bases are TGCAGCGTTGTAGGGACAGGGGGGTACAATGAGCAGTTCTTC.

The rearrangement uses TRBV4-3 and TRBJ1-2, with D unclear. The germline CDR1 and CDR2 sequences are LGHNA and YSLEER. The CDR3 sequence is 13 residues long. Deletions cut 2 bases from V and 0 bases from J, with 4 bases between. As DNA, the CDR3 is TGCGCCAGCAGCCAATATGCTAACTATGGCTACACCTTC. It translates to CASSQYANYGYTF.

This CDR3 reads CASSKTLGCNSYEQYF. CDR3 DNA: TGTGCCAGCAGCAAAACCCTGGGCTGCAACTCCTACGAGCAGTACTTC. The chain has TRBV21-1 and TRBJ2-7; whether TRBD1, the table's D call, matches the DNA was not checked. TRBV21-1 is a known pseudogene. The CDR3 is 16 amino acids.

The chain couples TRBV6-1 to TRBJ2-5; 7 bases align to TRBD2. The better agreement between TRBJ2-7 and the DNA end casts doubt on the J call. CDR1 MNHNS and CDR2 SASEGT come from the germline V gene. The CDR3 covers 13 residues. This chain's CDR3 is CASRNAGVYEQYF. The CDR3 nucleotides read TGTGCCTCCCGAAATGCGGGAGTCTACGAGCAGTACTTC.